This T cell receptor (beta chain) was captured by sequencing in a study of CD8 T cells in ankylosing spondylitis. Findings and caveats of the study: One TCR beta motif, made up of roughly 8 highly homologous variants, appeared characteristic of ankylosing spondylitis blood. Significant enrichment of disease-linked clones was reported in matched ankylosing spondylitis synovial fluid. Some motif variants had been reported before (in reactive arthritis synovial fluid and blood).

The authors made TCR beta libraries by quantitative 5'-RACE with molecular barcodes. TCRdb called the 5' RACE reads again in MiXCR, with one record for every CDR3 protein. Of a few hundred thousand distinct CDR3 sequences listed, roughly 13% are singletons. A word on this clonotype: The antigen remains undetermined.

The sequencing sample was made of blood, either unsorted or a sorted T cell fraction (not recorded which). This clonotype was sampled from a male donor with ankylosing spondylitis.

CDR3 nucleotide sequence: TGCAGTGCTAGCCACCCCCCAGGACTTGAGCAGTTCTTC. Its protein product is CSASHPPGLEQFF. The rearrangement joins TRBV20-1 to TRBJ2-1; the D gene is possibly TRBD2 (5 bases). Germline V gene lookup returns CDR1 DFQATT and CDR2 SNEGSKA (reference sequence). CDR3 size: 13 residues. V lost 3 bases to trimming and J lost 9 bases, with 15 bases between them.